A single sample is the source of the 29 T cell receptor beta chains below, sequenced in a study of T cell clusters in autoimmune cytopenias (dated by TCRdb to about 2019). The sample was run on an Illumina MiSeq. Multiplex PCR with a touch-down protocol amplified TRB rearrangements, with the TRB-A and TRB-B primer pools combined in a single tube. The reads went through TCRdb reprocessing, and each CDR3 protein sequence gets one entry with no DNA. The sample table records over 2,500 distinct CDR3 sequences. The ten biggest clones cover more than 15% of the sample. Each sample's TRB amplification started from around 230 ng of peripheral blood genomic DNA, which corresponds to some 41,000 genome equivalents. Sequenced input: peripheral blood. Every receptor here comes from a human donor with an autoimmune cytopenia or autoimmune hepatitis (not recorded which).

In terms of frequency, this clonotype is medium-sized (0.01 to 0.1%). The chain couples TRBV5-6 to TRBJ1-1; TCRdb lists TRBD1, though no DNA is available to test this call. Germline V CDR1 and CDR2: SGHDT, YYEEEE. The CDR3 length is 13 residues. The CDR3 protein is CASSTEWVPEAFF.

Its frequency marks this clonotype as medium-sized. This chain joins TRBV6-5 and TRBJ1-6; TCRdb outputs TRBD1, but without DNA this stays unchecked. Germline V lookup: CDR1 MNHEY, CDR2 SVGAGI. This CDR3 contains 12 residues. CDR3 amino acids: CASRRQNSPLHF.

Measured by frequency, this clonotype is medium-sized. V usage is TRBV5-6 and J usage is TRBJ1-3. The CDR3 has 17 amino acids. Germline CDR1 is SGHDT and CDR2 is YYEEEE. This CDR3 is CASSLSGRRLRGNTIYF.

This clonotype is labeled medium-sized based on frequency. This chain connects TRBV6-1 to TRBJ2-5; TCRdb lists TRBD1, though no DNA is available to test this call. This CDR3 is built from 14 residues. The germline V gene has CDR1 MNHNS and CDR2 SASEGT. This CDR3 reads CASRTGQGVETQYF.

The chain uses TRBV7-2 and TRBJ2-5; TCRdb designates TRBD1, a call that cannot be tested without DNA. Germline lookup yields CDR1 SGHTA and CDR2 FQGNSA. This CDR3 has 14 residues. CDR3 in amino acids: CASSLMPDTETQYF.

Judged by frequency, this clonotype is medium-sized. The genes are TRBV6-6 and TRBJ2-5; TCRdb picks TRBD2, but there is no DNA to check that call. This CDR3 contains 19 residues. Germline V CDR1 and CDR2: MNHNY, SVGAGI (reference sequence). CDR3 sequence reads: CASSYSSTARAEGRETQYF.

The rearrangement joins TRBV7-4 to TRBJ1-2; TCRdb proposes TRBD1, but this gene call is untestable without DNA. CDR3 size: 14 residues. CDR1 is SGHVT, CDR2 SQSDAQ, per germline. The CDR3 sequence is CASSLARQAYGYTF.

This clonotype is medium-sized by frequency. The CDR3 here is CATSRDGSGNTIYF. The genes are TRBV15 and TRBJ1-3. CDR1 and CDR2 from the germline V gene are LNHNV and YYDKDF (reference sequence). This CDR3 contains 14 residues.

The rearrangement joins TRBV18 to TRBJ2-3; TCRdb proposes TRBD2, but this gene call is untestable without DNA. Germline V CDR1 and CDR2: KGHSH, LQKENI. CDR3 size: 18 residues. The CDR3 loop is CASSPWLAGSSGTDTQYF.

The rearrangement uses TRBV7-2 and TRBJ2-7; the TRBD1 assignment by TCRdb is unverifiable without DNA. Germline CDR1 and CDR2: SGHTA and FQGNSA. This CDR3 has 12 residues. This chain's CDR3 is CASSRTGYEQYF.

This clonotype is classed as medium-sized (0.01 to 0.1%) by frequency. The CDR3: CASSLYETWSWGYTGELFF. The V call is TRBV5-5, the J call TRBJ2-2; lacking DNA, the TRBD1 call made by TCRdb goes unchecked. Germline V gives CDR1 SGHKS, CDR2 YYEKEE (reference sequence). There are 19 residues in the CDR3.

The V call is TRBV7-9, the J call TRBJ1-1; the TCRdb call, TRBD1, lacks DNA for checking. The CDR3 contains 15 residues. The germline V gene has CDR1 SEHNR and CDR2 FQNEAQ (reference sequence). This CDR3 reads CASSLAVGGNTEAFF.

This clonotype is called medium-sized based on its frequency. V is TRBV4-3 and J is TRBJ2-2; TCRdb lists TRBD1, though no DNA is available to test this call. Germline V gives CDR1 LGHNA, CDR2 YSLEER. This CDR3 has 14 residues. CDR3: CASRRQGVTGELFF.

According to its frequency, this clonotype is medium-sized. The CDR3: CASSRDGPGPQHF. This chain links TRBV27 with TRBJ1-5; TCRdb names TRBD1, which stays unverified in the absence of DNA. The CDR3 is 13 amino acids. CDR1 and CDR2 (germline): MNHEY, SMNVEV (reference sequence).

This clonotype counts as large (0.1 to 1%) by frequency. The chain employs TRBV6-1 and TRBJ2-3. Germline V lookup: CDR1 MNHNS, CDR2 SASEGT. The CDR3 contains 16 residues. The CDR3 loop reads CASSEVARTSTDTQYF.

Considering frequency, this clonotype is medium-sized. CDR3 amino acids: CSVLVGNTIYF. The chain carries TRBV29-1 and TRBJ1-3. This CDR3 has 11 residues. Germline CDR1 and CDR2: SQVTM and ANQGSEA.

Measured by frequency, this clonotype is medium-sized (0.01 to 0.1%). CDR3 loop: CASSNGKLWGETQYF. The genes are TRBV19 and TRBJ2-5. The CDR3 is made up of 15 amino acids. CDR1 LNHDA and CDR2 SQIVND come from the germline V gene (reference sequence).

The chain links TRBV20-1 to TRBJ2-1. Germline V gene data show CDR1 as DFQATT and CDR2 as SNEGSKA (reference sequence). The CDR3 loop spans 14 amino acids. CDR3 protein: CSAKPDGSYNEQFF.

The genes are TRBV4-2 and TRBJ1-2; with no DNA, the TCRdb D assignment of TRBD1 cannot be verified. CDR3 length equals 16 residues. CDR1 and CDR2 (germline): LGHNA, YNFKEQ. CDR3 protein: CASSQAQGQTIYGYTF.

This clonotype counts as medium-sized by frequency. The chain has TRBV19 and TRBJ2-5; TCRdb's assignment of TRBD1 cannot be checked, as there is no DNA. CDR1 LNHDA and CDR2 SQIVND come from the germline V gene (reference sequence). The CDR3 runs 18 residues. CDR3 protein: CASSIEGAGGGEKETQYF.

Here the CDR3 reads CASSSSPYGYTF. The chain carries TRBV12-3 or TRBV12-4 and TRBJ1-2. CDR3 size: 12 residues.

This clonotype shows up as medium-sized by frequency. The CDR3 loop is CASRGDAPVQFF. The chain uses TRBV6-6 and TRBJ2-1; TCRdb selects TRBD1, and the lack of DNA leaves this call unchecked. The germline gives CDR1 MNHNY, CDR2 SVGAGI (reference sequence). The CDR3 is made up of 12 amino acids.

This clonotype counts as medium-sized (0.01 to 0.1%) by frequency. The chain is built from TRBV27 and TRBJ2-7. Germline V CDR1 and CDR2: MNHEY, SMNVEV (reference sequence). The length of the CDR3 is 14 residues. CDR3: CASSLPDRSYEQYF.

The V and J genes are TRBV5-1 and TRBJ1-4. The CDR3 totals 16 residues. Germline V CDR1 and CDR2: SGHRS, YFSETQ. CDR3 protein: CASSAYPGRGDEKLFF.

The gene calls are TRBV20-1 and TRBJ2-1; TCRdb's D call, TRBD1, is unchecked because there is no DNA. The length of the CDR3 is 11 residues. The germline CDR1 and CDR2 sequences are DFQATT and SNEGSKA (reference sequence). The CDR3 protein is CSASQGNEQFF.

This clonotype is labeled medium-sized based on frequency. This chain links TRBV12-3 or TRBV12-4 with TRBJ1-3. The CDR3 covers 16 residues. CDR3 residues: CASSFAGGPGPNTIYF.

This rearrangement joins TRBV6-5 to TRBJ2-2; the TRBD2 assignment by TCRdb is unverifiable without DNA. From germline, CDR1 is MNHEY and CDR2 SVGAGI. This CDR3 is 15 amino acids long. CDR3 in amino acids: CAIKLPSKGTGELFF.

By frequency, this clonotype is medium-sized. The rearrangement uses TRBV27 and TRBJ1-5; no DNA is available, so the TRBD1 call from TCRdb remains unchecked. The CDR3 has 14 amino acids. Germline values: CDR1 MNHEY, CDR2 SMNVEV (reference sequence). CDR3 sequence reads: CASSPLQGNQPQHF.

This clonotype registers medium-sized (0.01 to 0.1%) by frequency. The rearrangement links TRBV19 to TRBJ2-3; TCRdb selects TRBD1, and the lack of DNA leaves this call unchecked. In germline, CDR1 is LNHDA, CDR2 SQIVND (reference sequence). The CDR3 covers 14 residues. The CDR3 reads CASTKGQSTDTQYF.